This T cell receptor beta chain was sequenced for a study of blood T cell repertoires in COVID-19. This CDR3 spans 15 amino acids. J was trimmed by 9 bases and V by 0 bases; bases with no gene match: 4. Germline CDR1 reads SNHLY; CDR2 reads FYNNEI. Profiled with immunoSEQ multiplex PCR; TCRdb holds only in-frame clones, not every one. This table has 110,000 or so clones, around nine tenths appearing once. Sequencing used peripheral blood. The chain recombines TRBV2 with TRBJ1-6; the match to TRBD1 covers 8 bases. This TCR was recovered from a woman aged 65 to 85 who had recovered from COVID-19. This CDR3 reads CASSEAAGGISPLHF. In DNA form, the CDR3 reads TGTGCCAGCAGTGAAGCGGCAGGGGGCATTTCACCCCTCCACTTT.